This is a list of T cell receptor beta chains from one sample in a study of CD8 T cells in Susac syndrome. TCRdb reprocessed the immunoSEQ multiplex PCR reads with MiXCR, giving one entry per CDR3 protein. This table holds about 200,000 distinct CDR3 sequences, approximately 96% found once. The source material was CD4+ T cells from PBMCs. The receptors were sampled from a human donor with multiple sclerosis. Each CDR3 is given with its conserved first and last residue. Fields, in order: CDR3 length, V gene, D gene, J gene, CDR3 DNA, CDR3 protein. A D gene is named only where the DNA matches it firmly.

14	TRBV19	-	TRBJ1-2	TGTGCCAGTATTGACAGCGGCGGGAGCTATGGCTACACCTTC	CASIDSGGSYGYTF
13	TRBV29-1	-	TRBJ2-2	TGCAGCGTTCTGGGTAGGAATACCGGGGAGCTGTTTTTT	CSVLGRNTGELFF
12	TRBV29-1	-	TRBJ2-7	TGCAGCGTTACACGAGAGTCCTACGAGCAGTACTTC	CSVTRESYEQYF
16	TRBV2	TRBD1	TRBJ1-2	TGTGCCACCCTCCCCGGGACAGGGGGCCGGATCTATGGCTACACCTTC	CATLPGTGGRIYGYTF
13	TRBV15	TRBD1	TRBJ1-4	TGTGCCACCAGCAGAGATCGTACAGGGGGCAGGTTTTTT	CATSRDRTGGRFF
13	TRBV7-9	TRBD1	TRBJ2-1	TGTGCCAGCAGCGCACAGGGGGGCAATGAGCAGTTCTTC	CASSAQGGNEQFF
12	TRBV7-2	-	TRBJ2-5	TGTGCCAGCAGCTACCACCAAGAGACCCAGTACTTC	CASSYHQETQYF
16	TRBV5-1	TRBD1	TRBJ2-4	TGCGCCAGCAGCTTGGGAGGCGGGACAGGGGGCGTCATTCAGTACTTC	CASSLGGGTGGVIQYF
19	TRBV1	-	TRBJ1-2	TGCACCAGCAGCCATCCCGCTCCGGGACAGGGGGCGCCGGACTATGGCTACACCTTC	CTSSHPAPGQGAPDYGYTF
15	TRBV7-9	TRBD2	TRBJ2-3	TGTGCCAGCAGCTTCGGAGCGGGGGGCATGAATACGCAGTATTTT	CASSFGAGGMNTQYF
17	TRBV9	TRBD2	TRBJ2-1	TGTGCCAGCAGCCCAAGGCTAGCGGGGAACTCCTACAATGAGCAGTTCTTC	CASSPRLAGNSYNEQFF